One sample yielded the 30 T cell receptor beta chains listed below, sequenced in a study of blood T cell repertoires in COVID-19 (dated by TCRdb to about 2020). Libraries were built with the immunoSEQ multiplex PCR assay. TCRdb obtained this table from immuneACCESS and retained in-frame rearrangements with V and J assigned. These tables miss some clones; where compared with another copy, unresolved V genes account for less than half of the shortfall, and the remainder is unexplained. The sample profile shows some 120,000 clones; roughly 79% of them were found once. The ten largest make up 8% to 13% of the sample. Sequenced material: peripheral blood. The receptors were sampled from a human donor in a cohort sampled during active COVID-19.

This chain joins TRBV5-5 and TRBJ2-5, with 9 nucleotides matching TRBD2. CDR1 and CDR2 from the germline V gene are SGHKS and YYEKEE (reference sequence). V shed 0 bases, J shed 5 bases, and the junction held 5 bases outside the gene matches. The CDR3 is 15 residues long. Here the CDR3 DNA reads TGTGCCAGCAGCTTGGGTCTAGCGGGGCAGGAGACCCAGTACTTC. The encoded protein is CASSLGLAGQETQYF.

This chain connects TRBV28 to TRBJ1-5; the D is unclear. The CDR3 is 12 amino acids. The V gene lost 4 bases and the J gene lost 5 bases, with 6 bases spanning the gap. Germline V CDR1 and CDR2: MDHEN, SYDVKM. CDR3 coding DNA: TGTGCCAGCAGTTCCCCGTATCAGCCCCAGCATTTT. Translation gives CASSSPYQPQHF.

The chain uses TRBV11-3 and TRBJ1-6, with D possibly TRBD1 on 5 matching bases. Per the germline V gene, CDR1 is SGHNT and CDR2 is YENEEA. Between the trimmed V and J ends, which lost 2 bases and 10 bases, there was a span of 15 bases. This CDR3 spans 15 amino acids. Written as DNA, the CDR3 is TGTGCCAGCAGCTTATCCCAGGGATCAGGGTCACCCCTCCACTTT. Translated, it gives CASSLSQGSGSPLHF.

This chain links TRBV11-2 with TRBJ2-7; D uncertain. Germline CDR1 reads SGHAT; CDR2 reads FQNNGV. CDR3 size: 11 residues. V was pared by 5 bases and J by 3 bases, with 5 bases between. The CDR3 coding sequence is TGTGCCAGCAGCAGCCTCTACGAGCAGTACTTC. Residues: CASSSLYEQYF.

The chain combines TRBV6-5 with TRBJ1-1; D may be TRBD1 (6 bases). Trimming cost V 2 bases and J 5 bases, with 15 bases left between them. CDR3 size: 15 residues. Germline loops: CDR1 MNHEY, CDR2 SVGAGI. DNA for the CDR3: TGTGCCAGCAGTTACCCGTCACAGGGAAGGACTGAAGCTTTCTTT. Translation: CASSYPSQGRTEAFF.

This chain uses TRBV9 with TRBJ2-5; TRBD2 aligns across 15 bases. The germline CDR1 and CDR2 sequences are SGDLS and YYNGEE. The CDR3 extends over 16 amino acids. V shed 4 bases and J 4 bases; nucleotides not matched to a gene: 5. The CDR3 DNA follows: TGTGCCAGCAGCTTGGGACTAGCGGGGGGAGTAGAGACCCAGTACTTC. It encodes CASSLGLAGGVETQYF.

The gene calls are TRBV7-2 and TRBJ2-6; 8 positions match TRBD1. Germline trimming cut 5 bases from V and 4 bases from J; bases unmatched to any gene: 4. This CDR3 is built from 15 residues. Per the germline V gene, CDR1 is SGHTA and CDR2 is FQGNSA. As DNA, the CDR3 is TGTGCCAGCAGCGGGACAGGTGCCGGGGCCAACGTCCTGACTTTC. It encodes CASSGTGAGANVLTF.

The chain is built from TRBV29-1 and TRBJ2-7; possibly TRBD1 for D (6 bases). CDR1 SQVTM and CDR2 ANQGSEA come from the germline V gene. The CDR3 consists of 14 residues. The ends were cut back, 6 bases at V and 0 bases at J, with 15 bases in the middle. The CDR3 nucleotides read TGCAGCGTCGGACAGTCTTACAGCTCCTACGAGCAGTACTTC. Residues: CSVGQSYSSYEQYF.

This clone was found many times. V usage is TRBV5-5 and J usage is TRBJ2-7; maybe TRBD1 (5 bases). Germline-derived CDR1 and CDR2 are SGHKS and YYEKEE (reference sequence). The CDR3 has 14 residues. Trimming pared 1 base from V and 3 bases from J, leaving 11 bases between. CDR3 nucleotide sequence: TGTGCCAGCAGCTTGCCCGGCAGGGACTACGAGCAGTACTTC. This gives the protein CASSLPGRDYEQYF.

V gene TRBV6-6 combines with J gene TRBJ2-1; 11 positions agree with TRBD1. Germline values: CDR1 MNHNY, CDR2 SVGAGI (reference sequence). The CDR3 runs to 15 residues. Trimming cost V 1 base and J 12 bases; bases outside gene matches: 8. CDR3 residues: CASSYWDRGDERQFF. The CDR3 DNA follows: TGTGCCAGCAGTTACTGGGACAGGGGGGATGAGCGGCAGTTCTTC.

The chain recombines TRBV6-5 with TRBJ2-7; 10 bases line up with TRBD1. The CDR3 is 15 amino acids. Trimming cost V 6 bases and J 2 bases; bases outside gene matches: 7. CDR1 is MNHEY, CDR2 SVGAGI, per germline. CDR3 sequence (DNA): TGTGCCAGCAGGGACCGGGACAGGGGCACCTACGAGCAGTACTTC. Translating it yields CASRDRDRGTYEQYF.

The genes are TRBV6-2 or TRBV6-3 and TRBJ1-2, with 7 bases matching TRBD1. Germline V CDR1 and CDR2: MNHEY, SVGEGT. The trim removed 2 bases at V and 8 bases at J, leaving 8 bases unmatched. The length of the CDR3 is 14 residues. The CDR3 sequence: CASSYPGTVRGYTF. CDR3 nucleotides: TGTGCCAGCAGTTACCCCGGGACAGTGAGAGGCTACACCTTC.

This sequence joins TRBV19 and TRBJ1-5; no firm D call. The length of the CDR3 is 15 residues. Deletions cut 5 bases from V and 0 bases from J, with 11 bases between. The germline V gene encodes CDR1 LNHDA and CDR2 SQIVND (reference sequence). Written as DNA, the CDR3 is TGTGCCAGTAGTGTCGGACTCAATAGCAATCAGCCCCAGCATTTT. Translated, it gives CASSVGLNSNQPQHF.

The rearrangement links TRBV6-5 to TRBJ2-7; D is perhaps TRBD1 (5 bases). Trimming pared 2 bases from V and 1 base from J, leaving 12 bases between. The CDR3 sequence is 15 residues long. CDR1 is MNHEY, CDR2 SVGAGI, per germline. The DNA for the CDR3 is TGTGCCAGCAGTTACGACAGACAATTATCCTACGAGCAGTACTTC. This encodes CASSYDRQLSYEQYF.

The gene calls are TRBV7-9 and TRBJ2-5, with TRBD2 as a possible D gene (6 bases). Germline V lookup: CDR1 SEHNR, CDR2 FQNEAQ (reference sequence). Trimming removed 3 bases from V and 2 bases from J, with 7 bases in between. The CDR3 length is 13 residues. CDR3 sequence reads: CASSFGRQETQYF. As DNA, the CDR3 is TGTGCCAGCAGCTTCGGGAGACAAGAGACCCAGTACTTC.

DNA for the CDR3: TGTGCCAGCAGCTTAGCGCTTGCCCCAGCTAACTATGGCTACACCTTC. Its protein product is CASSLALAPANYGYTF. The chain joins TRBV7-9 to TRBJ1-2, with D unclear. This CDR3 comprises 16 residues. Trimming cost V 0 bases and J 0 bases, with 11 bases left between them. The germline V gene has CDR1 SEHNR and CDR2 FQNEAQ (reference sequence).

This clone was seen only a few times. This same CDR3 is encoded by further DNA sequences in the sample. The genes are TRBV29-1 and TRBJ2-1; TRBD2 aligns across 12 bases. Germline CDR1 is SQVTM and CDR2 is ANQGSEA. There are 15 residues in the CDR3. V was clipped by 4 bases and J by 3 bases; unmatched bases: 4. CDR3: CSVGLAGGSYNEQFF. As DNA, the CDR3 is TGCAGCGTTGGCCTAGCGGGGGGGAGCTACAATGAGCAGTTCTTC.

This clone turned up a few times. The V and J genes are TRBV30 and TRBJ1-5, with unresolved D. The CDR3 sequence is 12 residues long. Germline-derived CDR1 and CDR2 are GTSNPN and SVGIG (reference sequence). With 3 bases removed from V and 9 bases from J, the gap between germline ends came to 12 bases. The CDR3 nucleotides are TGTGCCTGGAGACCGGGAGCGGGGCCCCAGCATTTT. Translated, it gives CAWRPGAGPQHF. Full variable domain (outside the CDR3, taken from reference TRBV30 and TRBJ1-5): SQTIHQWPATLVQPVGSPLSLECTVEGTSNPNLYWYRQAAGRGLQLLFYSVGIGQISSEVPQNLSASRPQDRQFILSSKKLLLSDSGFYLCAWRPGAGPQHFGDGTRLSIL.

The rearrangement joins TRBV27 to TRBJ2-1; the D is unclear. Per the germline V gene, CDR1 is MNHEY and CDR2 is SMNVEV (reference sequence). This CDR3 has 15 amino acids. Trimming removed 5 bases from V and 0 bases from J, with 11 bases in between. In DNA form, the CDR3 reads TGTGCCAGCAGTGGAGACGTCAGCTCCTACAATGAGCAGTTCTTC. Translation gives CASSGDVSSYNEQFF.

CDR3 bases: TGTGCCAGCTCCCCCGGGGGGACCCGGACTTATGGCTACACCTTC. Its protein product is CASSPGGTRTYGYTF. The chain has TRBV18 and TRBJ1-2, with D perhaps matching TRBD1 (5 bases). CDR1 is KGHSH, CDR2 LQKENI, per germline. CDR3 size: 15 residues. Trimming removed 6 bases at V and 5 bases at J, with 19 bases between. Full variable domain (missing parts from reference TRBV18 and TRBJ1-2): NAGVMQNPRHLVRRRGQEARLRCSPMKGHSHVYWYRQLPEEGLKFMVYLQKENIIDESGMPKERFSAEFPKEGPSILRIQQVVRGDSAAYFCASSPGGTRTYGYTFGSGTRLTVV.

The rearrangement joins TRBV27 to TRBJ2-7, with 11 bases lining up with TRBD1. CDR1 is MNHEY and CDR2 is SMNVEV in the germline V gene (reference sequence). The trim removed 8 bases at V and 4 bases at J, leaving 10 bases unmatched. CDR3 length equals 15 residues. This CDR3 is CASGPEDRGLYEQYF. CDR3 DNA: TGTGCCAGCGGGCCAGAGGACAGGGGGCTATACGAGCAGTACTTC.

V and J are TRBV4-1 and TRBJ2-7; 14 bases match TRBD2. Per the germline V gene, CDR1 is MGHRA and CDR2 is YSYEKL. This CDR3 contains 16 residues. V shed 0 bases, J shed 4 bases, and the junction held 2 bases outside the gene matches. CDR3 sequence: CASSQEGTSGRYEQYF. As DNA, the CDR3 is TGCGCCAGCAGCCAAGAGGGGACTAGCGGGAGATACGAGCAGTACTTC.

The gene calls are TRBV18 and TRBJ1-2, with D tentatively TRBD1 (6 bases). Germline assignment: CDR1 KGHSH and CDR2 LQKENI. V lost 2 bases and J lost 6, with 16 bases in between. This CDR3 is 15 amino acids long. The CDR3 DNA reads TGTGCCAGCTCACCATTTGGGGGCCCGCAGGATGGCTACACCTTC. Translating gives CASSPFGGPQDGYTF.

This chain uses TRBV12-3 or TRBV12-4 with TRBJ1-6, with D possibly being TRBD1 (6 bases). V lost 5 bases, J lost 8 bases, and 10 bases lay in between. The CDR3 runs 13 residues. The CDR3 sequence: CASSSQGHSPLHF. DNA of the CDR3: TGTGCCAGCAGTAGTCAGGGGCATTCACCCCTCCACTTT.

The chain is built from TRBV27 and TRBJ2-7, with D possibly being TRBD1 (5 bases). Germline loops: CDR1 MNHEY, CDR2 SMNVEV (reference sequence). This CDR3 spans 14 amino acids. The germline V and J ends were trimmed by 2 bases and 4 bases, with 12 bases remaining between them. CDR3 amino acids: CASSLVGQGYEQYF. The CDR3 nucleotides read TGTGCCAGCAGTTTAGTTGGGCAGGGATACGAGCAGTACTTC.

The V call is TRBV11-1, the J call TRBJ2-7, with unresolved D. Germline assignment: CDR1 SGHAT and CDR2 FQDESV (reference sequence). The V end lost 0 bases, the J end lost 2 bases, and 14 bases lay between the germline ends. This CDR3 has 16 amino acids. The CDR3 spells CASSLAALNYPYEQYF. The CDR3 nucleotides are TGTGCCAGCAGCTTAGCGGCCCTAAACTACCCCTACGAGCAGTACTTC.

This chain joins TRBV6-2 or TRBV6-3 and TRBJ2-1; 14 bases map to TRBD2. The CDR3 runs 16 residues. Germline CDR1 is MNHEY and CDR2 is SVGEGT. V gave up 5 bases and J gave up 9 bases; unmatched junction bases: 9. CDR3 in amino acids: CASSQTGLAGEREQFF. The CDR3 nucleotides are TGTGCCAGCAGTCAGACGGGACTAGCGGGGGAGCGTGAGCAGTTCTTC.

The rearrangement links TRBV7-2 to TRBJ2-2; D unresolved. Germline CDR1 is SGHTA and CDR2 is FQGNSA. V lost 0 bases to trimming and J lost 5 bases, with 4 bases between them. This CDR3 region has 13 residues. CDR3 DNA: TGTGCCAGCAGCTTAGCAATAACCGGGGAGCTGTTTTTT. Its translation: CASSLAITGELFF.

V gene TRBV12-3 or TRBV12-4 combines with J gene TRBJ1-2, with 10 positions matching TRBD1. The CDR3 contains 13 residues. Germline trimming cut 5 bases from V and 6 bases from J; bases unmatched to any gene: 3. The CDR3 region is CASSDRGRDGYTF. The CDR3, as DNA: TGTGCCAGCAGTGACAGGGGGCGCGATGGCTACACCTTC.

This clone was seen once. V and J are TRBV25-1 and TRBJ2-3; TRBD1 agrees at 9 bases. CDR1 and CDR2 (germline): MGHDK, SYGVNS. This CDR3 is built from 17 residues. Unmatched junction bases numbered 5, after V lost 1 base and J lost 0 bases. The CDR3 sequence: CASSEWGQGRSTDTQYF. The CDR3 coding sequence is TGTGCCAGCAGTGAATGGGGACAGGGACGAAGCACAGATACGCAGTATTTT.